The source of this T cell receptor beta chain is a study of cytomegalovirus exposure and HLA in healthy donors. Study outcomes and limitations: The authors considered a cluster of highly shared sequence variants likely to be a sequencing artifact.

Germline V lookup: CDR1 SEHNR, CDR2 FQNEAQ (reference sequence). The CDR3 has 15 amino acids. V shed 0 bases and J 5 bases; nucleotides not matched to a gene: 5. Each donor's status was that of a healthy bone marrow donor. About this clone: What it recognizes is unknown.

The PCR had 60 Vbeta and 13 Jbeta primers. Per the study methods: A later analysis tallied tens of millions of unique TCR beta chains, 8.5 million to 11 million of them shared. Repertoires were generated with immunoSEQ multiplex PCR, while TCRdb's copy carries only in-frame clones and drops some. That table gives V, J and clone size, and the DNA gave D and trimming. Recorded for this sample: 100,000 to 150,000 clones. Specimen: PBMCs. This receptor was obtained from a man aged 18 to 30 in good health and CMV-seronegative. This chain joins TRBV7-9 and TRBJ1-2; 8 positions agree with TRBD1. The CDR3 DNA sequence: TGTGCCAGCAGCTTAGCGGGACAGGAATGGTATGGCTACACCTTC. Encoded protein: CASSLAGQEWYGYTF. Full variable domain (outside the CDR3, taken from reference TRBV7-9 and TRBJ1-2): DTGVSQNPRHKITKRGQNVTFRCDPISEHNRLYWYRQTLGQGPEFLTYFQNEAQLEKSRLLSDRFSAERPKGSFSTLEIQRTEQGDSAMYLCASSLAGQEWYGYTFGSGTRLTVV.